This paragraph covers one T cell receptor beta chain sequence. As originally analysed: It was from reference gene primer amplification that nucleated cell counts were estimated. TCRdb's copy holds only in-frame clones and misses some; the assay was immunoSEQ multiplex PCR. The V and J calls and the clone size are those of that table, but D and trimming were determined from the DNA. The sample yields 110,000 or so clones, approximately 79% seen once. The data stem from a study of blood T cell repertoires in COVID-19. For the study at large: Researchers got acute and convalescent COVID-19 samples from the United States, Italy and Spain. PBMCs, B-cell-depleted T cells, or T cells provided the cDNA or gDNA that made up the material.

This CDR3 comprises 16 residues. Germline CDR1 reads SGHVS; CDR2 reads FQNEAQ. V was cut by 0 bases and J by 2 bases, with 14 bases left in between. The chain is built from TRBV7-8 and TRBJ2-7, with D maybe TRBD2 (6 bases). Sequencing input: peripheral blood. The source of this sequence is a man between 50 and 59 years old with acute or convalescent COVID-19. CDR3 sequence reads: CASSLAGGGTPYEQYF. The CDR3 coding sequence is TGTGCCAGCAGCTTAGCCGGGGGAGGTACGCCCTACGAGCAGTACTTC.